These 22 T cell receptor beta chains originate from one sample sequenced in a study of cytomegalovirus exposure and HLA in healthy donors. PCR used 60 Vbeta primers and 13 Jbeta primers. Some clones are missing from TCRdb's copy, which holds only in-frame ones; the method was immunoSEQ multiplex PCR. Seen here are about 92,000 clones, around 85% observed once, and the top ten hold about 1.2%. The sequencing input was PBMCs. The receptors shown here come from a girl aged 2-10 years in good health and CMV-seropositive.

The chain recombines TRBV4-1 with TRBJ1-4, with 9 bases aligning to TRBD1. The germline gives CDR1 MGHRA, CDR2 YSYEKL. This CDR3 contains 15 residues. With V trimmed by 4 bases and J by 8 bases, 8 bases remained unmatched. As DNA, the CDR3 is TGCGCCAGCAGCCCCCCGGACAGGGGAAGGGAAAAACTGTTTTTT. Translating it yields CASSPPDRGREKLFF.

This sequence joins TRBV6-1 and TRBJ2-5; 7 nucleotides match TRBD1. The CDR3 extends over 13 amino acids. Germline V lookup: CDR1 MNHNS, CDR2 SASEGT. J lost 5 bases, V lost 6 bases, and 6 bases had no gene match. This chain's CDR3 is CASSKQGRETQYF. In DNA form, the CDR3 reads TGTGCCAGCAGCAAACAGGGGCGGGAGACCCAGTACTTC.

CDR3 region: CSVEDRGTGMTEAFF. The CDR3 DNA reads TGCAGCGTTGAAGATCGAGGGACAGGGATGACTGAAGCTTTCTTT. This rearrangement joins TRBV29-1 to TRBJ1-1, with 9 bases that match TRBD1. CDR3 length: 15 residues. J lost 5 bases, V lost 0 bases, and 7 bases had no gene match. Germline V gene data show CDR1 as SQVTM and CDR2 as ANQGSEA.

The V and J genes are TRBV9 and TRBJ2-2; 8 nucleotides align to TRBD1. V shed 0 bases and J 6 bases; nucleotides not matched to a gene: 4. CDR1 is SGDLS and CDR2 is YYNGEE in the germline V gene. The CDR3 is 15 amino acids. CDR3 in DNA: TGTGCCAGCAGCGTAGTGGCAGGGGGCCCCGGGGAGCTGTTTTTT. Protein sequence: CASSVVAGGPGELFF. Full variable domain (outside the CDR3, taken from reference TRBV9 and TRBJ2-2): DSGVTQTPKHLITATGQRVTLRCSPRSGDLSVYWYQQSLDQGLQFLIQYYNGEERAKGNILERFSAQQFPDLHSELNLSSLELGDSALYFCASSVVAGGPGELFFGEGSRLTVL.

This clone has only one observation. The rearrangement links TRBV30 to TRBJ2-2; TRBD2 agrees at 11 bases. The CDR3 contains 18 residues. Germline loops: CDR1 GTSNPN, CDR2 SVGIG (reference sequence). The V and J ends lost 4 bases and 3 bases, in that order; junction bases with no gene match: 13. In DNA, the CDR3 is TGTGCCTGGAAAGGTCCGGGACTAGCGGTGGGGGACACCGGGGAGCTGTTTTTT. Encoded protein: CAWKGPGLAVGDTGELFF.

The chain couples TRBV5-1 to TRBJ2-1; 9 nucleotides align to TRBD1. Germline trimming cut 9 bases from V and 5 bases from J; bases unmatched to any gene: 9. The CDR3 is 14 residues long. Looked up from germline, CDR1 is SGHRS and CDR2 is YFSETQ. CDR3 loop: CATAGTGLDNEQFF. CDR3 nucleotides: TGCGCCACCGCCGGGACAGGGTTGGACAATGAGCAGTTCTTC.

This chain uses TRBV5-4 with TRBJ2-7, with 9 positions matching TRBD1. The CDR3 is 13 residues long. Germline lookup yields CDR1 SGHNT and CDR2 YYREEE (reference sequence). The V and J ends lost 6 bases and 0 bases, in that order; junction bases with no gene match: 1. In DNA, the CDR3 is TGTGCCAGCACGACAGGGGGCTCCTACGAGCAGTACTTC. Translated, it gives CASTTGGSYEQYF.

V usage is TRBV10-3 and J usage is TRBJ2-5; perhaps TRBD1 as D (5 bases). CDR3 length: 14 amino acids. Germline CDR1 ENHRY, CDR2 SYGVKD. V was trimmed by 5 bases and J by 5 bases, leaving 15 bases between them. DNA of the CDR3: TGTGCCATCAGTTCCTTAACCTCAGGGGAGACCCAGTACTTC. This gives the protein CAISSLTSGETQYF.

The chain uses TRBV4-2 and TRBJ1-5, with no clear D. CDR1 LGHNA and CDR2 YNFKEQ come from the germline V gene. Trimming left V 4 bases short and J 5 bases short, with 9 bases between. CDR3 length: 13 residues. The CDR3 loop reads CASSPFRDQPQHF. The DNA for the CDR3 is TGTGCCAGCAGCCCGTTTCGGGATCAGCCCCAGCATTTT.

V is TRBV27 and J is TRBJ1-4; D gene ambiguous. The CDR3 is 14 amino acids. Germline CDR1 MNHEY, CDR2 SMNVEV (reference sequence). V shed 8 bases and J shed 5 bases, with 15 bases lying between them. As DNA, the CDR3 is TGTGCCAGCGGTAAACTGCCCCGGAATGAAAAACTGTTTTTT. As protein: CASGKLPRNEKLFF.

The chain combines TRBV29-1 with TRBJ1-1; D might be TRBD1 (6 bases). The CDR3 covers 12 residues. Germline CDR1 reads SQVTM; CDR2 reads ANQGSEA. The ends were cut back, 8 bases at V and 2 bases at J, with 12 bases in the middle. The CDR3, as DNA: TGCAGCTCCCGGACAGACAACACTGAAGCTTTCTTT. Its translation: CSSRTDNTEAFF.

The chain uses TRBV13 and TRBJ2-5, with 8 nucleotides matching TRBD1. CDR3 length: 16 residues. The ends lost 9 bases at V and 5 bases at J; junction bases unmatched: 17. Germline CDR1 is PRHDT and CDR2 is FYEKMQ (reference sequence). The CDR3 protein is CASRDRGDLGSETQYF. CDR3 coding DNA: TGTGCCAGTCGCGACAGGGGTGATCTTGGGTCGGAGACCCAGTACTTC.

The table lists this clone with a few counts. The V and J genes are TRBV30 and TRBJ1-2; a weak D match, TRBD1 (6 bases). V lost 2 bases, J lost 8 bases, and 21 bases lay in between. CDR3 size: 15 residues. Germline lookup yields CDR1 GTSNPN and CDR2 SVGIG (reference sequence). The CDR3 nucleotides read TGTGCCTGGAGTTACGTTGACAGGCCGTCTTTCGGCTACACCTTC. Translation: CAWSYVDRPSFGYTF.

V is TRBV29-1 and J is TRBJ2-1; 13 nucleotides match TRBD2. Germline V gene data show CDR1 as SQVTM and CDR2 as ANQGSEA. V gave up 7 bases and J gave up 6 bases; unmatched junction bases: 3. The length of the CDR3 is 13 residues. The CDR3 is CSAGLAGLNEQFF. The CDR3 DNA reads TGCAGCGCGGGACTAGCGGGACTCAATGAGCAGTTCTTC.

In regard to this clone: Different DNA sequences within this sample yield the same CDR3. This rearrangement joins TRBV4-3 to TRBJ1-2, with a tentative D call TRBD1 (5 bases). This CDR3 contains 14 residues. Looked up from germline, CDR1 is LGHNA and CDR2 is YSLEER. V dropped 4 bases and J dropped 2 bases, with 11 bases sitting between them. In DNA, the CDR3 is TGCGCCAGCAGCCCTCTGGGGGGGAACTATGGCTACACCTTC. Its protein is CASSPLGGNYGYTF.

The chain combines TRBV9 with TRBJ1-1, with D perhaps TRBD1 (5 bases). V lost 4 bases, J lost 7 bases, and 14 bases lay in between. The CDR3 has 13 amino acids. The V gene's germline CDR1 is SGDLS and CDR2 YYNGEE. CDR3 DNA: TGTGCCAGCAGCCCCGGTGGGGGACTTGAAGCTTTCTTT. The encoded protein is CASSPGGGLEAFF.

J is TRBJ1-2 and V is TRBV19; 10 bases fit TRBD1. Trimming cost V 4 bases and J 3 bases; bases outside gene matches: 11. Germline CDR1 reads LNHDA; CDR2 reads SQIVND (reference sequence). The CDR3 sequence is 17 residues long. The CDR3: CASSTRFGTGVDYGYTF. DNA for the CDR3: TGTGCCAGTAGTACCCGATTCGGGACAGGGGTCGACTATGGCTACACCTTC.

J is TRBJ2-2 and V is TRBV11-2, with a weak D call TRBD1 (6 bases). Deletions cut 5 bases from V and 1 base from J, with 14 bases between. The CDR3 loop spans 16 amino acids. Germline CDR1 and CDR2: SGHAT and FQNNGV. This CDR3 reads CASSATGYRNTGELFF. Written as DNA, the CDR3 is TGTGCCAGCAGCGCGACAGGATATAGGAACACCGGGGAGCTGTTTTTT. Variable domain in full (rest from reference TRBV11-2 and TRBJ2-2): EAGVAQSPRYKIIEKRQSVAFWCNPISGHATLYWYQQILGQGPKLLIQFQNNGVVDDSQLPKDRFSAERLKGVDSTLKIQPAKLEDSAVYLCASSATGYRNTGELFFGEGSRLTVL.

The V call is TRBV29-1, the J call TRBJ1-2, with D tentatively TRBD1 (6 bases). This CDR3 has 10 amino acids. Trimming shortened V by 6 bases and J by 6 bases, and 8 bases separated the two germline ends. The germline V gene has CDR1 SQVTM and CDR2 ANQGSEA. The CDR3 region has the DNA TGCAGCGTCGGGACAAATGGCTACACCTTC. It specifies CSVGTNGYTF.

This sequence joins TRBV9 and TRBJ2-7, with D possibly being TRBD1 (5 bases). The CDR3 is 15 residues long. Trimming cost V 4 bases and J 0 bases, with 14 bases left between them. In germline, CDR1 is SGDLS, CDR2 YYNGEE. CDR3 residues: CASSPGSQFSYEQYF. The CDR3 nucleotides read TGTGCCAGCAGCCCAGGGTCCCAATTCTCCTACGAGCAGTACTTC.

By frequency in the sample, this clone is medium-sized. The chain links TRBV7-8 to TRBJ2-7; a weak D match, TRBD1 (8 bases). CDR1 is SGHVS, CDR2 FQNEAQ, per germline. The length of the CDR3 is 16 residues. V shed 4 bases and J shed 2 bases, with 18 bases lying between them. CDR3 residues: CASSSQGAGETYEQYF. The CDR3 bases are TGTGCCAGCAGCTCTCAGGGGGCGGGGGAGACCTACGAGCAGTACTTC.

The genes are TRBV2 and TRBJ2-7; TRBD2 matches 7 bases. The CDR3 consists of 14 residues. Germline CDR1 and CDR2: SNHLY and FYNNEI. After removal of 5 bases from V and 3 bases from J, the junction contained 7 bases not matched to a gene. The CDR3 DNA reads TGTGCCAGCAGTACGGATGGGGGGGTCTACGAGCAGTACTTC. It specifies CASSTDGGVYEQYF.